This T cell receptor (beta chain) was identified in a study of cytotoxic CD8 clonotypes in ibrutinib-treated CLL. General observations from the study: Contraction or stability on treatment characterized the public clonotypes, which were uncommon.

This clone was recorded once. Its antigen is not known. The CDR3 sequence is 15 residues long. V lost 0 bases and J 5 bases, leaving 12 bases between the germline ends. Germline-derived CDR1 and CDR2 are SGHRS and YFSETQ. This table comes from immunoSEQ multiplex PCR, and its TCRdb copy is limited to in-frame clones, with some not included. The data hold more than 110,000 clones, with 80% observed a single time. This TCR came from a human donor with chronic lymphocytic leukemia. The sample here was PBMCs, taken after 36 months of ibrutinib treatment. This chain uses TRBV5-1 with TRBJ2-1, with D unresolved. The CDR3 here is CASSLAPTINNEQFF. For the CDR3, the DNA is TGCGCCAGCAGCTTGGCACCGACAATAAACAATGAGCAGTTCTTC.